These 6 T cell receptor beta chains originate from one sample sequenced in a study of CD8 T cells in Susac syndrome. A quantity of roughly 0.5 to 1 ug RNA underwent reverse transcription using random hexamers. TCRdb analysed the immunoSEQ multiplex PCR reads with MiXCR anew, one entry per CDR3 protein. The sample carries some 110,000 distinct CDR3 sequences, approximately 93% recorded once. The sequencing sample was made of CD4+ T cells from PBMCs. Receptors originate from a human donor with multiple sclerosis.

This rearrangement joins TRBV5-6 to TRBJ1-4; D unclear. Deletions cut 2 bases from V and 11 bases from J, with 13 bases between. CDR1 SGHDT and CDR2 YYEEEE come from the germline V gene. The CDR3 is 13 amino acids. The CDR3 spells CASSLREAAKLFF. CDR3 nucleotide sequence: TGTGCCAGCAGCTTACGGGAGGCCGCGAAACTGTTTTTT.

The chain couples TRBV18 to TRBJ2-6, with D uncertain. Germline assignment: CDR1 KGHSH and CDR2 LQKENI. CDR3 length: 16 residues. Trimming cost V 3 bases and J 0 bases, with 9 bases left between them. CDR3 bases: TGTGCCAGCTCACCCCGTATTGTCTCTGGGGCCAACGTCCTGACTTTC. Translated, it gives CASSPRIVSGANVLTF.

The chain recombines TRBV3-1 with TRBJ1-1; D gene uncertain. Trimming removed 2 bases at V and 5 bases at J, with 18 bases between. The CDR3 covers 16 residues. Germline-derived CDR1 and CDR2 are LGHDT and YNNKEL (reference sequence). CDR3 bases: TGTGCCAGCAGCCAACTCGGAGTGGGGAGTCGGACTGAAGCTTTCTTT. It translates to CASSQLGVGSRTEAFF.

V gene TRBV7-6 combines with J gene TRBJ1-2; D may be TRBD1 (5 bases). The CDR3 sequence is 13 residues long. The V gene lost 1 base and the J gene lost 8 bases, with 11 bases spanning the gap. Germline CDR1 reads SGHVS; CDR2 reads FNYEAQ. The chain's CDR3 is CASSLVWGEGYTF. Written as DNA, the CDR3 is TGTGCCAGCAGCTTAGTATGGGGCGAGGGCTACACCTTC.

The chain links TRBV7-9 to TRBJ2-3; D remains unclear. Per the germline V gene, CDR1 is SEHNR and CDR2 is FQNEAQ (reference sequence). The V and J ends lost 5 bases and 2 bases respectively, with 14 bases between them. The CDR3 consists of 15 residues. The CDR3 bases are TGTGCCAGCAGCCCCCGGGCAGGTTTCACAGATACGCAGTATTTT. The encoded protein is CASSPRAGFTDTQYF.

This chain links TRBV11-1 with TRBJ1-1; D uncertain. The CDR3 loop spans 13 amino acids. V lost 1 base, J lost 4 bases, and 7 bases lay in between. Per germline, CDR1 SGHAT and CDR2 FQDESV (reference sequence). CDR3 nucleotide sequence: TGTGCCAGCAGCTTAGAAAGAGTCACTGAAGCTTTCTTT. Translation: CASSLERVTEAFF.